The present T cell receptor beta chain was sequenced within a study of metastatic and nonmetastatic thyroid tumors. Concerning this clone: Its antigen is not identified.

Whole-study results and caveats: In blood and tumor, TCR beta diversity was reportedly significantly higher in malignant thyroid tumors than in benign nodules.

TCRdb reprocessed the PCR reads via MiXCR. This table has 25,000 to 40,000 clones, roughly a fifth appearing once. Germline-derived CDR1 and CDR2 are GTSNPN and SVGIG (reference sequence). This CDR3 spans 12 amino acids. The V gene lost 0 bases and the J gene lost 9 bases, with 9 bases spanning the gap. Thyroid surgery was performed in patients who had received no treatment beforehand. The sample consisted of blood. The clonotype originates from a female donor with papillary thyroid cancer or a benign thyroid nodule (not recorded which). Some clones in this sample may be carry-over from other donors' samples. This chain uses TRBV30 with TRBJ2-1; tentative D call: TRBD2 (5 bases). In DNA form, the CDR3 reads TGTGCCTGGAGTGTGTACAGCGGTGAGCAGTTCTTC. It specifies CAWSVYSGEQFF.